The entry below describes one TCR beta chain. Per the study methods: Estimation of nucleated cell counts relied on the amplification of reference gene primers. Here immunoSEQ multiplex PCR was the method, and the copy in TCRdb shows in-frame clones only, minus some. For V, J and clone size, that table is used; D and trimming come from the DNA. The table lists over 45,000 clones, 91% of them singletons. This sample is part of a study of blood T cell repertoires in COVID-19. The overall study: Acute and convalescent COVID-19 samples came from the United States, Italy and Spain. PBMCs, B-cell-depleted T cells, or T cells provided the cDNA or gDNA that made up the material.

Germline V gene sequence: CDR1 MDHEN, CDR2 SYDVKM. The length of the CDR3 is 15 residues. V shed 6 bases and J 4 bases; nucleotides not matched to a gene: 5. This sequence was found in a woman aged 60-75 years with active or convalescent COVID-19. Material: peripheral blood. The chain is built from TRBV28 and TRBJ2-3, with 12 bases aligning to TRBD2. Here the CDR3 reads CASRDTSGRSDTQYF. DNA of the CDR3: TGTGCCAGCAGGGATACTAGCGGGAGGTCAGATACGCAGTATTTT.